This T cell receptor beta chain was identified in a study of cytomegalovirus exposure and HLA in healthy donors. Study-level results: In a later analysis, V- and J-gene trimming of beta chains associated with a DCLRE1C missense variant, replicated independently.

13 Jbeta primers and 60 Vbeta primers were used for the PCR. Data came from immunoSEQ multiplex PCR; TCRdb stores just in-frame clones and leaves some out. The repertoire table contains fewer than 100,000 clones. As to this clone: The antigen is unknown.

J gave up 3 bases and V 1 base, and 4 bases lay outside the gene matches. Germline assignment: CDR1 LGHNA and CDR2 YNFKEQ. This CDR3 is built from 16 residues. This chain connects TRBV4-2 to TRBJ2-4; TRBD1 matches 9 bases. The sample comprised PBMCs. The clonotype originates from a man aged 45 to 65 in good health and CMV-seronegative. The CDR3 bases are TGTGCCAGCAGCCAAGGGACAGGGGTGAACAAAAACATTCAGTACTTC. Translation gives CASSQGTGVNKNIQYF.